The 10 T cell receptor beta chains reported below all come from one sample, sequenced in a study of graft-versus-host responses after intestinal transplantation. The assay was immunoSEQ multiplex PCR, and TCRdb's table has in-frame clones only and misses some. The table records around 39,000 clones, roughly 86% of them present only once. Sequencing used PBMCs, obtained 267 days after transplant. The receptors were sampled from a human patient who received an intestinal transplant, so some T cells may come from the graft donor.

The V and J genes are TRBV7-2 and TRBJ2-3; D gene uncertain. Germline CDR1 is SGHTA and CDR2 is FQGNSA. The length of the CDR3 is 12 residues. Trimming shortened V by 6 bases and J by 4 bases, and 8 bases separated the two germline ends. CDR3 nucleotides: TGTGCCAGCAGTCCCGGAGCAGATACGCAGTATTTT. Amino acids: CASSPGADTQYF.

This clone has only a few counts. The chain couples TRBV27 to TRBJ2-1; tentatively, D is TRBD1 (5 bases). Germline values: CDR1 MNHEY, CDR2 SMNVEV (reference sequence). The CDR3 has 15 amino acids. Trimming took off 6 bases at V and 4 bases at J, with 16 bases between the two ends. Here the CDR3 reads CASRTQVVPYNEQFF. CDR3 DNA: TGTGCCAGCAGGACACAGGTAGTGCCTTACAATGAGCAGTTCTTC.

The CDR3 DNA reads as TGTGCCAGCAGACCGAAACGGGAGCCCCAGCATTTT. Encoded protein: CASRPKREPQHF. This chain joins TRBV28 and TRBJ1-5; no firm D call. CDR3 length: 12 amino acids. The V end lost 6 bases, the J end lost 8 bases, and 11 bases lay between the germline ends. The germline V gene has CDR1 MDHEN and CDR2 SYDVKM. The variable domain in full, completed from reference TRBV28 and TRBJ1-5, reads DVKVTQSSRYLVKRTGEKVFLECVQDMDHENMFWYRQDPGLGLRLIYFSYDVKMKEKGDIPEGYSVSREKKERFSLILESASTNQTSMYLCASRPKREPQHFGDGTRLSIL.

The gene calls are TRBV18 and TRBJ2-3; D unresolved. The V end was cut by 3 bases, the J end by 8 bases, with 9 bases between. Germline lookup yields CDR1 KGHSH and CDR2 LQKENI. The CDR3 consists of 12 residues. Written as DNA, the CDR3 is TGTGCCAGCTCACCCCCTGCCGGTACGCAGTATTTT. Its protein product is CASSPPAGTQYF.

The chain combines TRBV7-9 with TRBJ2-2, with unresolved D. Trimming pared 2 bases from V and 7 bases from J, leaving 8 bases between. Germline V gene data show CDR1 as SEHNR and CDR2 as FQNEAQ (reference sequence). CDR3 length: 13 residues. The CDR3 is CASSLLRVGELFF. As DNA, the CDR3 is TGTGCCAGCAGCTTATTACGGGTCGGGGAGCTGTTTTTT.

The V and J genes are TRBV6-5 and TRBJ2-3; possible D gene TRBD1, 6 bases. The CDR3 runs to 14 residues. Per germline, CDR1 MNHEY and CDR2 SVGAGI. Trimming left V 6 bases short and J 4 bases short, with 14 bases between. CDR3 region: CASRPVGGSDTQYF. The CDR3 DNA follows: TGTGCCAGCAGACCCGTTGGGGGCTCAGATACGCAGTATTTT.

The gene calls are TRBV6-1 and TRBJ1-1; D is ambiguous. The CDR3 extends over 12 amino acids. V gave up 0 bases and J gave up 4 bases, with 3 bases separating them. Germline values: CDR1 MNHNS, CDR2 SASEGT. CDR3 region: CASSEARTEAFF. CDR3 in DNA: TGTGCCAGCAGTGAAGCGCGCACTGAAGCTTTCTTT.

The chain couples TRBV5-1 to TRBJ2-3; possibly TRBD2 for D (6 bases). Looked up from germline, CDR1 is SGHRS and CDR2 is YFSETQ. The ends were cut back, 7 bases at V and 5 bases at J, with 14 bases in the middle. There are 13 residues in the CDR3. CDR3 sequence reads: CASGGWGEDTQYF. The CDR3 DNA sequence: TGCGCCAGCGGAGGGTGGGGTGAAGATACGCAGTATTTT.

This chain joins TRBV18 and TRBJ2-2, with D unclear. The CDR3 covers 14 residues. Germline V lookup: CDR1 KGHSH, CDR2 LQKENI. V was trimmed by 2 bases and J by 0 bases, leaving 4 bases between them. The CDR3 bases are TGTGCCAGCTCACCAGGGTCGAACACCGGGGAGCTGTTTTTT. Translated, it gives CASSPGSNTGELFF. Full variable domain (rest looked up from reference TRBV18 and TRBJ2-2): NAGVMQNPRHLVRRRGQEARLRCSPMKGHSHVYWYRQLPEEGLKFMVYLQKENIIDESGMPKERFSAEFPKEGPSILRIQQVVRGDSAAYFCASSPGSNTGELFFGEGSRLTVL.

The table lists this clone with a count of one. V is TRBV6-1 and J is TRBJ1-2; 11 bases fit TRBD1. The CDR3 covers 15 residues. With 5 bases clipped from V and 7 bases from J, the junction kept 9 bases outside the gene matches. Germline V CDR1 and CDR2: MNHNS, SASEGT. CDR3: CASSPRTGGGGGYTF. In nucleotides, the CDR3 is TGTGCCAGCAGTCCCCGGACAGGGGGCGGGGGTGGCTACACCTTC.